This entry describes one TCR beta chain. With 4 bases clipped from V and 5 bases from J, the junction kept 7 bases outside the gene matches. The V gene's germline CDR1 is SGHRS and CDR2 YFSETQ. CDR3 size: 14 residues. The sample is drawn from a study of cytomegalovirus exposure and HLA in healthy donors. Amplification used 60 Vbeta primers and 13 Jbeta primers. The assay was immunoSEQ multiplex PCR, and TCRdb's table has in-frame clones only and misses some. The profile shows about 130,000 clones, around 85% of them singletons. The sequencing sample was made of PBMCs. The V call is TRBV5-1, the J call TRBJ2-3, with 7 positions matching TRBD1. This receptor was obtained from a man aged 18 to 30 in good health and CMV-seropositive. The CDR3 spells CASSDQTGLDTQYF. Here the CDR3 DNA reads TGCGCCAGCAGCGATCAGACAGGGCTAGATACGCAGTATTTT.